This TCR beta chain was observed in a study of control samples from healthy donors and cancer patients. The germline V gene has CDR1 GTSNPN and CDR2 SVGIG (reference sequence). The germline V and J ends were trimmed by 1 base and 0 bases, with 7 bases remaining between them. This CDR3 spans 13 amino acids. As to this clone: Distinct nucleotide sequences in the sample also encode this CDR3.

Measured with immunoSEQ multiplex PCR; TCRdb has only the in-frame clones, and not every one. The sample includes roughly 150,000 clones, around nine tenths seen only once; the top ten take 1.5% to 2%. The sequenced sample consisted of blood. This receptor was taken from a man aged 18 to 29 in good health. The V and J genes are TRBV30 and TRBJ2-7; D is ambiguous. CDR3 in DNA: TGTGCCTGGAGTGGGGGTAGCTCCTACGAGCAGTACTTC. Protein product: CAWSGGSSYEQYF. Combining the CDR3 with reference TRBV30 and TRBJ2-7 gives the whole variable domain SQTIHQWPATLVQPVGSPLSLECTVEGTSNPNLYWYRQAAGRGLQLLFYSVGIGQISSEVPQNLSASRPQDRQFILSSKKLLLSDSGFYLCAWSGGSSYEQYFGPGTRLTVT.